A selection of T cell receptor beta chains follows, all from one sample in a study of cytomegalovirus exposure and HLA in healthy donors. The method was immunoSEQ multiplex PCR; TCRdb's version includes in-frame clones alone and lacks a portion of them. The sample yields approximately 170,000 clones, 68% seen once. Sequences were obtained from PBMCs. Receptors originate from a woman aged 18-30 years in good health and CMV-seropositive. Both conserved end residues are part of each CDR3. D genes are given only for firm matches. Expanded clones are given a class, and other clones once, few, many or no size at all.

clone_size j_call d_call v_call cdr3_nt cdr3_aa
. TRBJ1-3 . TRBV5-4 TGTGCCAGCAGCTTGGGACAGCCCTACTCTGGAAACACCATATATTTT CASSLGQPYSGNTIYF
few TRBJ2-3 TRBD2 TRBV11-2 TGTGCCAGCAGCTTCACTAGCGGGAGGGCCTTGGGAGATACGCAGTATTTT CASSFTSGRALGDTQYF
. TRBJ2-6 . TRBV19 TGTGCCAGTAGTATAGAGAGCGGGTTCTCTGGGGCCAACGTCCTGACTTTC CASSIESGFSGANVLTF
. TRBJ1-2 TRBD1 TRBV7-2 TGTGCCAGCAGCGAGGACAGGGGCTATGGCTACACCTTC CASSEDRGYGYTF
. TRBJ1-6 . TRBV4-1 TGCGCCAGCAGCCAATTCCCGGATCTTTCGGGGCCCCTCCACTTT CASSQFPDLSGPLHF
. TRBJ2-1 TRBD2 TRBV7-7 TGTGCTAGCAGCTTAGCTCTAGCGGGAGGCAATGAGCAGTTCTTC CASSLALAGGNEQFF
. TRBJ1-1 TRBD1 TRBV15 TGTGCCACCAGGGACAGGACGAACACTGAAGCTTTCTTT CATRDRTNTEAFF
once TRBJ2-3 TRBD1 TRBV6-4 TGTGCCAGCAGTGCCGGGACAGGGGCCACAGATACGCAGTATTTT CASSAGTGATDTQYF
few TRBJ2-2 . TRBV4-3 TGCGCCAGCAGCCAAGAAGCCTCGTACACCGGGGAGCTGTTTTTT CASSQEASYTGELFF
. TRBJ2-3 . TRBV14 TGTGCCAGCAGCCAGGACCTAGGGGCAGATACGCAGTATTTT CASSQDLGADTQYF
once TRBJ1-1 . TRBV6-5 TGTGCCAGCAGTTACCCGGGACATCCGAACACTGAAGCTTTCTTT CASSYPGHPNTEAFF
. TRBJ2-3 . TRBV12-5 TGTGCTAGTGCCAGGACTCTTAGCACAGATACGCAGTATTTT CASARTLSTDTQYF
. TRBJ2-7 TRBD2 TRBV27 TGTGCCAGCGGGGGGACTAGCGGGCACTACGAGCAGTACTTC CASGGTSGHYEQYF
. TRBJ2-7 . TRBV11-3 TGTGCCAGCAGCACGAGCGGAAATCCCTACGAGCAGTACTTC CASSTSGNPYEQYF
. TRBJ2-7 . TRBV7-9 TGTGCCAGCAGCTTACCCACGCGCTACGAGCAGTACTTC CASSLPTRYEQYF
. TRBJ1-5 TRBD1 TRBV7-9 TGTGCCAGCAGCCACACCGGGACAGGGCTGGGAAGCAATCAGCCCCAGCATTTT CASSHTGTGLGSNQPQHF
few TRBJ1-1 . TRBV27 TGTGCCAGCAGTTTGGGCAGGGAGGCAACTGAAGCTTTCTTT CASSLGREATEAFF
once TRBJ1-1 TRBD1 TRBV28 TGTGCCAGCAGTTTATACAGGGGGAGGACTGAAGCTTTCTTT CASSLYRGRTEAFF
. TRBJ1-1 TRBD1 TRBV6-4 TGTGCCAGCAGTGCGACAGGGGGCGGAGAAGCTTTCTTT CASSATGGGEAFF
. TRBJ2-7 . TRBV6-1 TGTGCCCCCCAGGACAGCAGATACGAGCAGTACTTC CAPQDSRYEQYF
once TRBJ1-2 . TRBV10-3 TGTGCCATCAGTGAAGGACAGCGAAACTATGGCTACACCTTC CAISEGQRNYGYTF
few TRBJ2-7 . TRBV30 TGTGCCTGGACCCTGGCTATGGGGGAGGACTACGAGCAGTACTTC CAWTLAMGEDYEQYF
. TRBJ1-2 . TRBV19 TGTGCCAGTAGTACGGCCGGGACAAGGGGATCCTATGGCTACACCTTC CASSTAGTRGSYGYTF
once TRBJ2-1 TRBD2 TRBV27 TGTGCCAGCAGTTTAACCCTAGCGGGGAGAAGCAATGAGCAGTTCTTC CASSLTLAGRSNEQFF
. TRBJ2-1 TRBD1 TRBV7-2 TGTGCCAGCAGTCGGACAGGGGGGAGCTCCTACAATGAGCAGTTCTTC CASSRTGGSSYNEQFF
. TRBJ2-5 . TRBV6-1 TGTGCCAGCCGCTTCGGACAGTTACTCTCCGAGACCCAGTACTTC CASRFGQLLSETQYF
. TRBJ1-1 . TRBV7-3 TGTGCCAGCAGCTCACAGAGAAACAGGGAGAACACTGAAGCTTTCTTT CASSSQRNRENTEAFF
once TRBJ1-5 . TRBV6-5 TGTGCCAGCAGTTACTCGATCCCGGGGTTAGGGCAGCCCCAGCATTTT CASSYSIPGLGQPQHF
. TRBJ2-7 TRBD2 TRBV7-3 TGTGCCAGCAGCTTAAGCGGGAGCTTGGGCGAGCAGTACTTC CASSLSGSLGEQYF
. TRBJ1-2 TRBD1 TRBV27 TGTGCCAGCAGTCCGCAGGGGGCCTACTATGGCTACACCTTC CASSPQGAYYGYTF
. TRBJ2-1 TRBD2 TRBV5-1 TGCGCCAGCAGCTTGGGGTTTAGCGGGAGGGCCGCCAATGAGCAGTTCTTC CASSLGFSGRAANEQFF
once TRBJ1-2 TRBD1 TRBV7-6 TGTGCCAGCAGCTCGGGACAGGGGAACTATGGCTACACCTTC CASSSGQGNYGYTF
few TRBJ2-1 TRBD2 TRBV11-3 TGTGCCAGCAGCTTAAGGGCGGGAGGGCCGGAGAATGAGCAGTTCTTC CASSLRAGGPENEQFF
. TRBJ1-2 . TRBV14 TGTGCCAGCAGCACACTGGGGCTTTCCGACTATGGCTACACCTTC CASSTLGLSDYGYTF
. TRBJ2-7 . TRBV19 TGTGCCAGTAGTAGGGCTTGGGACTCAAGCTCCTACGAGCAGTACTTC CASSRAWDSSSYEQYF
. TRBJ2-7 . TRBV9 TGTGCCAGCAGCCTTGGTCAAGTGTGGCGATCGGGGGAGCAGTACTTC CASSLGQVWRSGEQYF
few TRBJ2-2 TRBD2 TRBV7-3 TGTGCCAGCAGCTTTGCGGGAGGGCCCGGGGAGCTGTTTTTT CASSFAGGPGELFF
. TRBJ2-5 . TRBV11-2 TGTGCCACCCAGGCCGGGACATACCAAGAGACCCAGTACTTC CATQAGTYQETQYF
. TRBJ2-3 TRBD1 TRBV4-1 TGCGCCAGCAGCCAAGATCGAGGGACAGGGGGCGAGGATACGCAGTATTTT CASSQDRGTGGEDTQYF
. TRBJ2-1 TRBD2 TRBV5-6 TGTGCCAGCAGCTTCGGGCTAGCGGGGCAGAATGAGCAGTTCTTC CASSFGLAGQNEQFF
. TRBJ2-3 . TRBV11-1 TGTGCCAGCAGCTTAAGCAGGGCAGATACGCAGTATTTT CASSLSRADTQYF
. TRBJ2-5 TRBD2 TRBV6-5 TGTGCCAGCAGTTTATGGCGGGGGGGCCAAGAGACCCAGTACTTC CASSLWRGGQETQYF
few TRBJ2-7 . TRBV28 TGTGCCAGCAGCACTCTAGCGCGCTACGAGCAGTACTTC CASSTLARYEQYF
. TRBJ2-7 . TRBV28 TGTGCCAGCAGGACAGCCAGGGAGCAGTACTTC CASRTAREQYF
. TRBJ2-1 . TRBV6-1 TGTGCCAGCAGTCTACACAATGAGCAGTTCTTC CASSLHNEQFF
few TRBJ1-3 . TRBV19 TGTGCCAGTGGTCGGGTAGTCGGAAACACCATATATTTT CASGRVVGNTIYF
. TRBJ2-7 . TRBV28 TGTGCCAGCAGTTTAAAGGGCGGCAGGGGCCTTGGGGAGCAGTACTTC CASSLKGGRGLGEQYF
once TRBJ2-2 . TRBV9 TGTGCCAGCAGCGTATCTCTAAGGGGCTCGGGTACCGGGGAGCTGTTTTTT CASSVSLRGSGTGELFF
. TRBJ2-7 TRBD2 TRBV9 TGTGCCAGCAGCGTAGACACTAAACGGGGGGGCGAGCAGTACTTC CASSVDTKRGGEQYF
. TRBJ2-5 . TRBV28 TGTGCCAGCAACGGGCGCCAAGCGTGGGAGCAGTACTTC CASNGRQAWEQYF
. TRBJ2-3 . TRBV19 TGTGCCAGTAAAATCTCGCAGGCCACAGATACGCAGTATTTT CASKISQATDTQYF
. TRBJ2-1 TRBD2 TRBV28 TGTGCCAGCAGTTTTTATAGCGGGGGATATAATGAGCAGTTCTTC CASSFYSGGYNEQFF
. TRBJ2-3 . TRBV6-4 TGTGCCAGCAGTGATGACTTTAGCACAGATACGCAGTATTTT CASSDDFSTDTQYF
. TRBJ1-6 . TRBV15 TGTGCCACCAGCCACGGGGGGGGGCAGAATTCACCCCTCCACTTT CATSHGGGQNSPLHF
. TRBJ2-6 TRBD2 TRBV7-9 TGTGCCAGCAGCTTAGCTAGCGGGAGCTCTGGGGCCAACGTCCTGACTTTC CASSLASGSSGANVLTF